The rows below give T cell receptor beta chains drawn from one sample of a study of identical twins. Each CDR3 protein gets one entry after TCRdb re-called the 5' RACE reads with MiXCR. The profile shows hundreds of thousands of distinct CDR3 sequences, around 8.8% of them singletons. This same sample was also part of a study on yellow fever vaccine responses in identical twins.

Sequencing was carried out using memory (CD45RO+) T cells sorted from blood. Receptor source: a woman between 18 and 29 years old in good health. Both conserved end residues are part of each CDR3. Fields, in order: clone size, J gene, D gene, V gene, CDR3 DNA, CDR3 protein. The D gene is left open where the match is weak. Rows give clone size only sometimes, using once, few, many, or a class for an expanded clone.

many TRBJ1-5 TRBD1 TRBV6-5 TGTGCCAGCAGTCCCTCGGCTCAGGGGGTAAGCAATCAGCCCCAGCATTTT CASSPSAQGVSNQPQHF
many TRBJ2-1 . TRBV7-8 TGTGCCAGCAGACGGACGAGCTCCTACAATGAGCAGTTCTTC CASRRTSSYNEQFF
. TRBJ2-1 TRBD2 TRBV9 TGTGCCAGCAGTAAAACCCTTTTCGGCGGGAGTGGTGTTGAGCAGTTCTTC CASSKTLFGGSGVEQFF
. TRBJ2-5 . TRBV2 TGTGCCAGCTTTGGGCAGCCGGGGGAGACCCAGTACTTC CASFGQPGETQYF
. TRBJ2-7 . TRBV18 TGTGCCAGCTCACCCTGGGCCTCAAGCTCCTACGAGCAGTACTTC CASSPWASSSYEQYF
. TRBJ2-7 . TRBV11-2 TGTGCCAGCAGCTACCAGGGGAACGAGCAGTACTTC CASSYQGNEQYF
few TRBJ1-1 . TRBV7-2 TGTGCCAGCAGGAGTGGGATTTTAATCAGTGAAGCTTTCTTT CASRSGILISEAFF
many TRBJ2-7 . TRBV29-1 TGCAGCGTTGTGGCAGTCGGCGAGCGTTCCTACGAGCAGTACTTC CSVVAVGERSYEQYF
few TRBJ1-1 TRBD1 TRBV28 TGTGCCAGCAGCTGGGGACAGGGGCACGCTGAAGCTTTCTTT CASSWGQGHAEAFF
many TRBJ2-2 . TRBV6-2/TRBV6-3 TGTGCCAGCAGATGGGGGAGCACGAACACCGGGGAGCTGTTTTTT CASRWGSTNTGELFF
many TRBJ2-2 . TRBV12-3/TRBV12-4 TGTGCCAGCAGTTTCGTAGAGGGAGGGGAGCTGTTTTTT CASSFVEGGELFF
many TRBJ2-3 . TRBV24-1 TGTGCCATCCGAGGGAGGCGCACAGATACGCAGTATTTT CAIRGRRTDTQYF
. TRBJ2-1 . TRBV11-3 TGTGCCAGCAGCTCCCCCCCCGGGGGAAAGCAGTTCTTC CASSSPPGGKQFF
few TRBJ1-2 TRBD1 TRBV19 TGTGCCAGTAGTAACCCCAGACAGGGTCCTAACTATGGCTACACCTTC CASSNPRQGPNYGYTF
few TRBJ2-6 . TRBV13 TGTGCCAGCAGCTTTCAGATAACTGGGGCCAACGTCCTGACTTTC CASSFQITGANVLTF
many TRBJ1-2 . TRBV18 TGTGCCAGCTCACCTCGGAGAGAGAGCTATGGCTACACCTTC CASSPRRESYGYTF
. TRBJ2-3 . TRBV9 TGTGCCAGCAGCTCGTCCCCGCGGGGCACAGATACGCAGTATTTT CASSSSPRGTDTQYF
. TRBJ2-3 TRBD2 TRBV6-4 TGTGCCAGCAAGCCGACTAGCGGTATAGATACGCAGTATTTT CASKPTSGIDTQYF
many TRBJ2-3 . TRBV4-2 TGTGCCAGCAGCCAAGGGGGCGGGCGGCCCACAGATACGCAGTATTTT CASSQGGGRPTDTQYF
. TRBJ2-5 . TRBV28 TGTGCCAGCAGTTTTCGGGGGGCCGCAAAAGAGACCCAGTACTTC CASSFRGAAKETQYF
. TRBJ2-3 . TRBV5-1 TGCGCCAGCAGCTTTGGGTGGTTCGGCGGCACAGATACGCAGTATTTT CASSFGWFGGTDTQYF
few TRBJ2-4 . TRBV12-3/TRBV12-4 TGTGCCAGCAGTTTACGGGCAGGGGCGACCAAAAACATTCAGTACTTC CASSLRAGATKNIQYF
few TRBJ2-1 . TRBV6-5 TGTGCCAGCAGTTATAACGGGCCGAGCGGTCCCAATGAGCAGTTCTTC CASSYNGPSGPNEQFF
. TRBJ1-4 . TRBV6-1 TGTGCCAGCAGTGATCCGAACAGAGCAACTAATGAAAAACTGTTTTTT CASSDPNRATNEKLFF